This note documents a single T cell receptor beta chain sequence. V was trimmed by 6 bases and J by 2 bases, leaving 15 bases between them. The CDR3 contains 14 residues. Germline CDR1 reads SGHNT; CDR2 reads YYREEE (reference sequence). Seattle's enrolled individuals joined amid active infection and were then monitored longitudinally. This specimen belongs to a study of blood T cell repertoires in COVID-19. Generated by immunoSEQ multiplex PCR, the TCRdb table keeps only in-frame clones and is missing some. In the table there are around 470,000 clones, 89% of which are singletons. The gene calls are TRBV5-4 and TRBJ2-7; maybe TRBD1 (5 bases). The receptor comes from a man between 18 and 29 years old with COVID-19, enrolled during active disease. The specimen was peripheral blood. The CDR3 DNA reads TGTGCCAGCAACCCCTCCGCAGGGCCCTACGAGCAGTACTTC. Its translation: CASNPSAGPYEQYF.